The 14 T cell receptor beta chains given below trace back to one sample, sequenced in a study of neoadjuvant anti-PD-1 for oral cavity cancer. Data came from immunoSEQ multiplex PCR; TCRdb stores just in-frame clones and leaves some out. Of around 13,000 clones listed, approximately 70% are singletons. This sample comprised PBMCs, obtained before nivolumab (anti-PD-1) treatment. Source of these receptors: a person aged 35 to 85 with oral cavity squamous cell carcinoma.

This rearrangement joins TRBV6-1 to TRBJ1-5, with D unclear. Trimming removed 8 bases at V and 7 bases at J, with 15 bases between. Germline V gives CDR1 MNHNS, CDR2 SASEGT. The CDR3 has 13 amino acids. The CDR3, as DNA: TGTGCCAGCGGCGCCGGCGCCGGGCAGCCCCAGCATTTT. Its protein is CASGAGAGQPQHF.

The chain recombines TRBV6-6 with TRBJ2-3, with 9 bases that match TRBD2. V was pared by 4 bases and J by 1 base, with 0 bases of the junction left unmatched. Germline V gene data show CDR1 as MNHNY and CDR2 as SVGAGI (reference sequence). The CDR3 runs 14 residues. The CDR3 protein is CASSSSGGTDTQYF. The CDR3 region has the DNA TGTGCCAGCAGTTCTAGCGGGGGCACAGATACGCAGTATTTT.

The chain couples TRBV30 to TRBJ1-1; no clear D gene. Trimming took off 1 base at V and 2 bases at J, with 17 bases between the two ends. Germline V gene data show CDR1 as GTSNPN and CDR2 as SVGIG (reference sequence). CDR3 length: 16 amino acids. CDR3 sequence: CAWSEGGVGRNTEAFF. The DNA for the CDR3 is TGTGCCTGGAGTGAGGGCGGAGTGGGGAGAAACACTGAAGCTTTCTTT.

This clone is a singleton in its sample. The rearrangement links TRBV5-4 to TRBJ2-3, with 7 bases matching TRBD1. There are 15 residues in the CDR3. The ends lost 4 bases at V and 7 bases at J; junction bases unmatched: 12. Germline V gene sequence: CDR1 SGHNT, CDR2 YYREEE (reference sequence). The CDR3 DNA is TGTGCCAGCAGCCGCGACAGGGATTTCACGAATACGCAGTATTTT. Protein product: CASSRDRDFTNTQYF.

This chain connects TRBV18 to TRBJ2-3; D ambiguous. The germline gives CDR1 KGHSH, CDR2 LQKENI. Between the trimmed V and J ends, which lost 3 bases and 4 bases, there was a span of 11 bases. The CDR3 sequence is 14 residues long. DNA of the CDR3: TGTGCCAGCTCACCTGGGTTTACGGCAGATACGCAGTATTTT. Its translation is CASSPGFTADTQYF.

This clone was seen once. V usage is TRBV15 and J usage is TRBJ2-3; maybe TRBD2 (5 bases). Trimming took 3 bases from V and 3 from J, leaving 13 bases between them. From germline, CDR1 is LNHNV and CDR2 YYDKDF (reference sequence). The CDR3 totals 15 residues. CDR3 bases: TGTGCCACCAGCAGGGACCCGGGGAGTACAGATACGCAGTATTTT. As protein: CATSRDPGSTDTQYF.

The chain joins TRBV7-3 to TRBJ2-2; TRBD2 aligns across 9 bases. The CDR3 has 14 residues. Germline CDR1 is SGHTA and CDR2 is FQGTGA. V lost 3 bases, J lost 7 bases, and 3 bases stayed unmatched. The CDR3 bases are TGTGCCAGCAGCTTTGGACTAGCGAACGGGGAGCTGTTTTTT. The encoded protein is CASSFGLANGELFF.

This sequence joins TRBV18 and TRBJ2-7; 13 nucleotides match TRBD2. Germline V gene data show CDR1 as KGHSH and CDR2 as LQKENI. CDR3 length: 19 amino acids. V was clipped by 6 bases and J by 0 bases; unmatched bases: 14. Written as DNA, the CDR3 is TGTGCCAGCTCCGTAAAACCGGGACTAGCGGGAACAGGCTCCTACGAGCAGTACTTC. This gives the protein CASSVKPGLAGTGSYEQYF.

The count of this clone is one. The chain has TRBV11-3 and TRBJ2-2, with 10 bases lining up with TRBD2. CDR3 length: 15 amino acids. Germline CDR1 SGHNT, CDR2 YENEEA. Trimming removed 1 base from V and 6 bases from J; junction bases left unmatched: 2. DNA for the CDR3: TGTGCCAGCAGCTTAGGCCTAGCGGGAGCCGGGGAGCTGTTTTTT. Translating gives CASSLGLAGAGELFF.

This CDR3 reads CSCTGEGAGNTIYF. The CDR3 coding sequence is TGCAGCTGCACGGGGGAGGGGGCTGGAAACACCATATATTTT. This chain links TRBV29-1 with TRBJ1-3; D is possibly TRBD1 (6 bases). The CDR3 length is 14 residues. Trimming pared 8 bases from V and 2 bases from J, leaving 16 bases between. Germline CDR1 reads SQVTM; CDR2 reads ANQGSEA.

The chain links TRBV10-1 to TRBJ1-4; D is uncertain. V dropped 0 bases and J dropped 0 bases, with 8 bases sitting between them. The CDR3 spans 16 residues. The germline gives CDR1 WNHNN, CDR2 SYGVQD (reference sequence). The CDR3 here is CASSESAIATNEKLFF. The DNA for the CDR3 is TGCGCCAGCAGTGAGTCGGCCATTGCAACTAATGAAAAACTGTTTTTT.

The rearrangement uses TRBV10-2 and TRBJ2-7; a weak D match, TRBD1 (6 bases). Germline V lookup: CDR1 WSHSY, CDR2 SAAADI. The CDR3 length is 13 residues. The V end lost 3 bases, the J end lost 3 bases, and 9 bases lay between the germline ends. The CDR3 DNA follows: TGCGCCAGCAGTGAAGGGGGTTACTACGAGCAGTACTTC. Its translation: CASSEGGYYEQYF.

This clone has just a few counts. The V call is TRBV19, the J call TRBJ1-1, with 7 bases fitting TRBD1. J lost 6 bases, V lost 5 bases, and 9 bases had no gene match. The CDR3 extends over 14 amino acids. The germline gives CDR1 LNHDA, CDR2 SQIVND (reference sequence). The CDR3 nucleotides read TGTGCCAGTAGTCCATGGGGGGACAGTGCTGAAGCTTTCTTT. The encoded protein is CASSPWGDSAEAFF.

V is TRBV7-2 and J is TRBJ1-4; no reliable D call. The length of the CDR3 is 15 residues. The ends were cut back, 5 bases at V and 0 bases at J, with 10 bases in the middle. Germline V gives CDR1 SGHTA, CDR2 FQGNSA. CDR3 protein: CASSRDGATNEKLFF. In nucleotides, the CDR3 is TGTGCCAGCAGCCGCGACGGCGCAACTAATGAAAAACTGTTTTTT.